This TCR beta chain was identified during a study of T-cell reconstitution after alpha-beta-depleted transplantation in children. Preparation of the TCRbeta library used unique molecular identifiers. MiXCR, run by TCRdb on the PCR reads, gives a single entry per CDR3 protein. The sample yields fewer than 400,000 distinct CDR3 sequences, 20% seen once. Only a few counts were recorded for this clonotype. The germline V and J ends were trimmed by 6 bases and 10 bases, with 15 bases remaining between them. This CDR3 is built from 12 residues. V gene TRBV12-3 or TRBV12-4 combines with J gene TRBJ1-1, with a possible D match to TRBD1 (5 bases). This receptor was identified in a human donor who donated a stem cell graft to a child with acute myeloid leukemia. The source material was PBMCs from the stem cell graft donor, sampled from the stem cell graft. The chain's CDR3 is CASSPPDKVAFF. The CDR3 bases are TGTGCCAGCAGCCCCCCGGACAAAGTAGCTTTCTTT.